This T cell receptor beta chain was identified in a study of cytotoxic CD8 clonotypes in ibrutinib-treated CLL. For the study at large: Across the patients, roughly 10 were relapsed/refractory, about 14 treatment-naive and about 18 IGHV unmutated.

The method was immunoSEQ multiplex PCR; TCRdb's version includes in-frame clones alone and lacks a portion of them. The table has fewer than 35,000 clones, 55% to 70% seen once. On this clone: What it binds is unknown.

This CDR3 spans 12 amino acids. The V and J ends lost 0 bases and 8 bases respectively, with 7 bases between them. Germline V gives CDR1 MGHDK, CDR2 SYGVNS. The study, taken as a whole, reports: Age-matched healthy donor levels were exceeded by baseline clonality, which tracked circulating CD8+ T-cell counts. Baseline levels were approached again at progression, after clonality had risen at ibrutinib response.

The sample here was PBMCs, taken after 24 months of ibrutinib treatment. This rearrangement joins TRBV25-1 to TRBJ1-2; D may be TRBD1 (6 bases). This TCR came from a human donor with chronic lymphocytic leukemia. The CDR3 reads CASSEYGGGYTF. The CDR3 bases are TGTGCCAGCAGTGAATATGGGGGCGGCTACACCTTC.